This T cell receptor (beta chain) was obtained from a study of PD-1 blockade in classical Hodgkin lymphoma. Study observations and caveats: Repertoire differences lack defined causes, possibly disease activity or prior therapy.

Clones were sequenced by immunoSEQ multiplex PCR, and TCRdb holds only the in-frame ones, with some missing. Of 30,000 to 35,000 clones in the sample, about 86% were seen once. The V gene lost 3 bases and the J gene lost 6 bases, with 6 bases spanning the gap. CDR1 and CDR2 from the germline V gene are WNHNN and SYGVQD (reference sequence). The CDR3 loop spans 13 amino acids. Time point described: cycle 4 day 1 (C4D1), after five to seven weeks of nivolumab. Relapse after autologous stem cell transplantation occurred in every patient, and brentuximab vedotin exposure varied. CD4+ T cells were purified from thawed PBMCs by magnetic negative selection. This clone has just a few counts. Its antigen is still unknown.

V gene TRBV10-1 combines with J gene TRBJ1-6; D is undetermined. Sequences were derived from CD4+ T cells from blood, sampled before the fourth cycle of nivolumab. This clonotype originated in a human donor with classical Hodgkin lymphoma. In DNA, the CDR3 is TGCGCCAGCAGTGAACACTTTAATTCACCCCTCCACTTT. Encoded protein: CASSEHFNSPLHF.